Here is one TCR beta chain with its context. Its antigen remains unidentified. With 60 Vbeta and 13 Jbeta primers, the PCR was carried out. TCRdb's copy holds only in-frame clones and misses some; the assay was immunoSEQ multiplex PCR. The data contain about 200,000 clones, 82% of them singletons. This specimen comes from a study of cytomegalovirus exposure and HLA in healthy donors. In the study overall: An analysis done earlier identified almost 120 million unique TCR beta sequences from about 180 million T cells.

Study results and limitations: Later on, a genetic analysis was performed. It linked a missense variant in DCLRE1C with V- and J-gene trimming of TCR beta. Presence/absence analyses took donor sequencing depth as roughly uniform. In a later analysis, compared with equally common non-associated chains, HLA-associated beta chains were more expanded.

What was sequenced was PBMCs. The source of this sequence is a boy aged 2 to 10 in good health and CMV-seronegative.

The DNA for the CDR3 is TGTGCCAGTAGTATAGTTACAGGGGCTCCCCAAGAGACCCAGTACTTC. Its protein product is CASSIVTGAPQETQYF. The chain links TRBV19 to TRBJ2-5; 7 nucleotides align to TRBD1. This CDR3 comprises 16 residues. The germline V gene has CDR1 LNHDA and CDR2 SQIVND (reference sequence). V gave up 1 base and J gave up 1 base; unmatched junction bases: 6.